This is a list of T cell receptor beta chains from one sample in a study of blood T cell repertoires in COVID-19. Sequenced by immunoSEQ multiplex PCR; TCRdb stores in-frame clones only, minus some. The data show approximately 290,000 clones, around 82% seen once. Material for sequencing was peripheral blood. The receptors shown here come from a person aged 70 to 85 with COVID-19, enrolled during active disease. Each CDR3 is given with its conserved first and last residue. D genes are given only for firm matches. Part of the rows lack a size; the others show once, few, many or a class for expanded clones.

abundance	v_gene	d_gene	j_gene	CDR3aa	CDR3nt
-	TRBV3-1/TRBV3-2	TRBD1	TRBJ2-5	CASSQATGWEETQYF	TGTGCCAGCAGCCAAGCGACAGGGTGGGAAGAGACCCAGTACTTC
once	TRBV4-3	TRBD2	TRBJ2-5	CASSQFASGGKTQYF	TGCGCCAGCAGCCAATTTGCTAGCGGGGGGAAGACCCAGTACTTC
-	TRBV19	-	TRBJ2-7	CASSKGHLSSYEQYF	TGTGCCAGTAGTAAGGGACACTTGAGCTCCTACGAGCAGTACTTC
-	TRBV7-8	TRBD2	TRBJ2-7	CASSLASGLAGAYEQYF	TGTGCCAGCAGCTTAGCGTCAGGACTAGCGGGCGCCTACGAGCAGTACTTC
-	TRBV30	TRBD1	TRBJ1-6	CAWKQGVGNSPLHF	TGTGCCTGGAAACAGGGGGTTGGTAATTCACCCCTCCACTTT
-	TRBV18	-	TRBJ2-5	CASSPGGARETQYF	TGTGCCAGCTCCCCCGGTGGGGCGCGGGAGACCCAGTACTTC
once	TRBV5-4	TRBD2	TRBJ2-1	CASSSASGSYNEQFF	TGTGCCAGCAGCTCAGCTAGCGGGAGCTACAATGAGCAGTTCTTC
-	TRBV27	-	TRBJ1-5	CASSFLYRLYQPQHF	TGTGCCAGCAGTTTCTTATACAGGCTCTATCAGCCCCAGCATTTT
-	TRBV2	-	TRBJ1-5	CASSDTGTSNQPQHF	TGTGCCAGCAGTGATACAGGGACTAGCAATCAGCCCCAGCATTTT
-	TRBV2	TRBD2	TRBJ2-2	CASSEAWLAGHGELFF	TGTGCCAGCAGTGAAGCATGGCTAGCGGGACACGGGGAGCTGTTTTTT
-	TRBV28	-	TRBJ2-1	CASSRGTAIPYNEQFF	TGTGCCAGCAGTCGCGGGACAGCGATACCCTACAATGAGCAGTTCTTC
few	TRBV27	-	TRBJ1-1	CASSRTRRAFF	TGTGCCAGCAGTAGAACCCGGAGGGCTTTCTTT
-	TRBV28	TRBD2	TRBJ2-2	CASSDSGRVVGELFF	TGTGCCAGCAGTGATAGCGGGAGGGTTGTTGGGGAGCTGTTTTTT